This T cell receptor beta chain comes out of a study of blood T cell repertoires in COVID-19. This CDR3 has 13 amino acids. Germline CDR1 reads MNHEY; CDR2 reads SVGEGT. V gave up 3 bases and J gave up 3 bases, with 9 bases separating them. This clone has a handful of counts. Profiling relied on immunoSEQ multiplex PCR, and the TCRdb table lists in-frame clones only, not all of them. The sample has 80,000 to 95,000 clones, around 80% seen once. This chain connects TRBV6-2 or TRBV6-3 to TRBJ2-7; no definite D call. The specimen sequenced was peripheral blood. The TCR was taken from a woman at least 80 years old with active or convalescent COVID-19. The CDR3 region has the DNA TGTGCCAGCAGTTATAACTTTTACTACGAGCAGTACTTC. Amino acid sequence: CASSYNFYYEQYF.